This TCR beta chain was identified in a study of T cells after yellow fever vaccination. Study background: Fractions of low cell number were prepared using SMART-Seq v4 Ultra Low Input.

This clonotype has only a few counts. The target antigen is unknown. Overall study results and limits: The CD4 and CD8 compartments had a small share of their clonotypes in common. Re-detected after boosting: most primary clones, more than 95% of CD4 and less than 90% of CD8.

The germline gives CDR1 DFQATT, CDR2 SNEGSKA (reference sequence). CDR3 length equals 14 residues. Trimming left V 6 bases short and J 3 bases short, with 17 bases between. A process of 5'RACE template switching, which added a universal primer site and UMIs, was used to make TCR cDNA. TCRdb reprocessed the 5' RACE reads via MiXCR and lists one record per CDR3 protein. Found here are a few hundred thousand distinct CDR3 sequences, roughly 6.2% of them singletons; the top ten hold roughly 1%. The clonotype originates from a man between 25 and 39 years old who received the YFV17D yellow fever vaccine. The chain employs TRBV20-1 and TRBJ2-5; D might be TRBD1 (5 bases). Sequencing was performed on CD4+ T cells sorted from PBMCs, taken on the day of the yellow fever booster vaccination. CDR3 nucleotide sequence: TGCAGTGCCCTATTTGCCAGGGCGGAAGAGACCCAGTACTTC. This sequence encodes CSALFARAEETQYF.